This T cell receptor beta chain was retrieved from a study of CD8+ T cells in alopecia areata. With 8 bases removed from V and 1 base from J, the gap between germline ends came to 8 bases. There are 12 residues in the CDR3. Germline V gene lookup returns CDR1 WSHSY and CDR2 SAAADI. As to this clone: The target antigen is unknown.

In a group of four to six patients, CD4+ cells were sorted into CD25+CD127- cells. Collection of lesional scalp punch biopsies and peripheral blood was performed in alopecia areata patients. Following RNA extraction, reverse transcription yielded cDNA that acted as the sequencing template. Profiling relied on immunoSEQ multiplex PCR, and the TCRdb table lists in-frame clones only, not all of them. Of about 20,000 clones listed, around 62% were seen once; the top ten hold 4.5%. Study results and caveats: Alopecia totalis/universalis scalp especially showed more expanded CD8+ clones than normal scalp.

The source material was CD4+ Tregs sorted from blood. The V and J genes are TRBV10-2 and TRBJ2-5; a weak D match, TRBD1 (6 bases). The receptor was derived from a human donor with alopecia areata. The CDR3 coding sequence is TGCGCCAGCGGACAGACCCAAGAGACCCAGTACTTC. As protein: CASGQTQETQYF.